The rows below give T cell receptor beta chains drawn from one sample of a study of a mutant IDH1 vaccine in newly diagnosed glioma. The method was immunoSEQ multiplex PCR; TCRdb's version includes in-frame clones alone and lacks a portion of them. The table has tens of thousands of clones, 65% to 90% seen once. The antigens of these receptors remain unknown. The sample consisted of PBMCs, taken from a glioma patient whose treatment included an IDH1 peptide vaccine. These receptors all stem from a woman in her 40s with glioma. Some clones in this sample may be carry-over from other donors' samples. CDR3s include the opening cysteine and the closing phenylalanine or tryptophan. D genes are given only for firm matches. Only part of the rows carry a size: once, few, many, or a class if the clone is expanded.

CDR3 protein: CASAPATGELFF
CDR3 DNA: TGTGCCAGCGCCCCCGCAACCGGGGAGCTGTTTTTT
D gene: .
clone size: .
J gene: TRBJ2-2
V gene: TRBV9

CDR3 protein: CASSLAARGKETQYF
CDR3 DNA: TGCGCCAGCAGCCTAGCCGCGCGGGGGAAAGAGACCCAGTACTTC
D gene: TRBD2
clone size: few
J gene: TRBJ2-5
V gene: TRBV4-1

CDR3 protein: CASSPRQGGETQYF
CDR3 DNA: TGTGCTAGCAGCCCCAGACAGGGAGGGGAGACCCAGTACTTC
D gene: .
clone size: .
J gene: TRBJ2-5
V gene: TRBV7-7

CDR3 protein: CASSPPLYEQYF
CDR3 DNA: TGTGCCAGCAGCCCACCCCTTTACGAGCAGTACTTC
D gene: .
clone size: .
J gene: TRBJ2-7
V gene: TRBV7-2

CDR3 protein: CASSLGGTLNNEQFF
CDR3 DNA: TGTGCCAGCAGCTTGGGCGGGACACTTAACAATGAGCAGTTCTTC
D gene: .
clone size: .
J gene: TRBJ2-1
V gene: TRBV5-4

CDR3 protein: CASSPDRGSYGYTF
CDR3 DNA: TGTGCCAGCTCACCGGATCGGGGCAGCTATGGCTACACCTTC
D gene: .
clone size: .
J gene: TRBJ1-2
V gene: TRBV18

CDR3 protein: CASSGGRATYNEQFF
CDR3 DNA: TGTGCCAGCAGCGGGGGTCGGGCTACCTACAATGAGCAGTTCTTC
D gene: .
clone size: .
J gene: TRBJ2-1
V gene: TRBV7-8

CDR3 protein: CASSTPRAAESRTDTQYF
CDR3 DNA: TGTGCCAGCAGCACCCCTCGGGCGGCTGAAAGTCGCACAGATACGCAGTATTTT
D gene: .
clone size: few
J gene: TRBJ2-3
V gene: TRBV9

CDR3 protein: CASSLVAVQETQYF
CDR3 DNA: TGTGCCAGCAGCTTGGTGGCTGTTCAAGAGACCCAGTACTTC
D gene: .
clone size: .
J gene: TRBJ2-5
V gene: TRBV5-4

CDR3 protein: CASKRPGVRETQYF
CDR3 DNA: TGTGCCAGTAAGAGGCCAGGGGTCAGGGAGACCCAGTACTTC
D gene: .
clone size: .
J gene: TRBJ2-5
V gene: TRBV19

CDR3 protein: CASTLRGGTQYF
CDR3 DNA: TGTGCCAGCACCTTAAGAGGGGGGACCCAGTACTTC
D gene: .
clone size: .
J gene: TRBJ2-5
V gene: TRBV2

CDR3 protein: CASSQVGTGGETQYF
CDR3 DNA: TGCGCCAGCAGCCAAGTCGGGACAGGGGGAGAGACCCAGTACTTC
D gene: TRBD1
clone size: .
J gene: TRBJ2-5
V gene: TRBV4-1

CDR3 protein: CASSQAGLEAFF
CDR3 DNA: TGCGCCAGCAGCCAGGCGGGCCTCGAAGCTTTCTTT
D gene: .
clone size: once
J gene: TRBJ1-1
V gene: TRBV4-1

CDR3 protein: CASSEPSGYYGYTF
CDR3 DNA: TGTGCCAGCAGTGAACCCTCAGGGTACTATGGCTACACCTTC
D gene: .
clone size: .
J gene: TRBJ1-2
V gene: TRBV25-1

CDR3 protein: CASTLYSEHNYGYTF
CDR3 DNA: TGTGCCAGTACCTTGTATTCGGAACATAACTATGGCTACACCTTC
D gene: .
clone size: .
J gene: TRBJ1-2
V gene: TRBV19

CDR3 protein: CASSPFQGTSGQTQYF
CDR3 DNA: TGTGCCAGCAGCCCATTCCAAGGGACTAGCGGCCAGACCCAGTACTTC
D gene: TRBD2
clone size: .
J gene: TRBJ2-5
V gene: TRBV9

CDR3 protein: CASRSSGQETQYF
CDR3 DNA: TGTGCCAGCAGGAGCAGTGGGCAAGAGACCCAGTACTTC
D gene: .
clone size: .
J gene: TRBJ2-5
V gene: TRBV6-1

CDR3 protein: CASPPPGPQGRAVGTEAFF
CDR3 DNA: TGTGCCAGCCCACCACCGGGACCACAGGGTCGAGCCGTGGGCACTGAAGCTTTCTTT
D gene: .
clone size: .
J gene: TRBJ1-1
V gene: TRBV28

CDR3 protein: CASSQEGEGALDEQFF
CDR3 DNA: TGCGCCAGCAGCCAAGAAGGGGAGGGGGCTTTGGATGAGCAGTTCTTC
D gene: .
clone size: .
J gene: TRBJ2-1
V gene: TRBV4-1

CDR3 protein: CASSPLDNEQFF
CDR3 DNA: TGTGCCAGCAGCCCATTAGACAATGAGCAGTTCTTC
D gene: .
clone size: .
J gene: TRBJ2-1
V gene: TRBV9

CDR3 protein: CAMRLGDTQYF
CDR3 DNA: TGTGCCATGAGACTAGGGGATACGCAGTATTTT
D gene: .
clone size: few
J gene: TRBJ2-3
V gene: TRBV6-1

CDR3 protein: CASSLEEGHVLAFF
CDR3 DNA: TGCGCCAGCAGCCTAGAGGAGGGCCACGTACTAGCTTTCTTT
D gene: .
clone size: once
J gene: TRBJ1-1
V gene: TRBV4-1

CDR3 protein: CASSAGDSPSNQPQHF
CDR3 DNA: TGTGCCAGCAGTGCCGGAGACAGCCCGAGCAATCAGCCCCAGCATTTT
D gene: .
clone size: .
J gene: TRBJ1-5
V gene: TRBV6-1

CDR3 protein: CATREINNSPLHF
CDR3 DNA: TGTGCCACCCGGGAGATTAATAATTCACCCCTCCACTTT
D gene: .
clone size: .
J gene: TRBJ1-6
V gene: TRBV30

CDR3 protein: CSASGEKLFF
CDR3 DNA: TGCAGTGCTAGTGGTGAAAAACTGTTTTTT
D gene: .
clone size: .
J gene: TRBJ1-4
V gene: TRBV20-1

CDR3 protein: CASSQVKGGELFF
CDR3 DNA: TGTGCCAGCAGCCAAGTAAAGGGCGGGGAGCTGTTTTTT
D gene: .
clone size: .
J gene: TRBJ2-2
V gene: TRBV14

CDR3 protein: CASSPRMTGPTSTDTQYF
CDR3 DNA: TGTGCCAGCTCACCAAGGATGACAGGGCCAACTAGCACAGATACGCAGTATTTT
D gene: TRBD1
clone size: .
J gene: TRBJ2-3
V gene: TRBV18

CDR3 protein: CASINGDIYGYTF
CDR3 DNA: TGTGCCAGCATCAACGGAGACATCTATGGCTACACCTTC
D gene: .
clone size: .
J gene: TRBJ1-2
V gene: TRBV6-6

CDR3 protein: CASSLTVYYGYTF
CDR3 DNA: TGTGCCAGCAGTTTAACAGTTTACTATGGCTACACCTTC
D gene: .
clone size: .
J gene: TRBJ1-2
V gene: TRBV6-5

CDR3 protein: CASSQGGEGVEQYF
CDR3 DNA: TGTGCCAGCAGCCAAGGGGGGGAGGGGGTGGAGCAGTACTTC
D gene: .
clone size: .
J gene: TRBJ2-7
V gene: TRBV4-2

CDR3 protein: CASSQVIGLYNEQFF
CDR3 DNA: TGCGCCAGCAGCCAAGTTATCGGCCTCTACAATGAGCAGTTCTTC
D gene: .
clone size: .
J gene: TRBJ2-1
V gene: TRBV4-3

CDR3 protein: CASSLAEAGIQETQYF
CDR3 DNA: TGTGCCAGCAGCTTGGCCGAAGCGGGCATACAAGAGACCCAGTACTTC
D gene: .
clone size: .
J gene: TRBJ2-5
V gene: TRBV5-4

CDR3 protein: CASSPGAGYTF
CDR3 DNA: TGTGCCAGCAGCCCAGGGGCTGGCTACACCTTC
D gene: .
clone size: .
J gene: TRBJ1-2
V gene: TRBV6-5

CDR3 protein: CASSIGGAGANVLTF
CDR3 DNA: TGTGCCAGTAGTATTGGGGGGGCTGGGGCCAACGTCCTGACTTTC
D gene: TRBD2
clone size: .
J gene: TRBJ2-6
V gene: TRBV19

CDR3 protein: CASSEGGNSNQPQHF
CDR3 DNA: TGTGCCAGCAGCGAGGGGGGAAATAGCAATCAGCCCCAGCATTTT
D gene: .
clone size: few
J gene: TRBJ1-5
V gene: TRBV9

CDR3 protein: CASSLFVGTYYEQYF
CDR3 DNA: TGTGCCAGCAGCTTGTTTGTTGGGACTTACTACGAGCAGTACTTC
D gene: .
clone size: .
J gene: TRBJ2-7
V gene: TRBV5-6

CDR3 protein: CASSPQAGTSSYEQYF
CDR3 DNA: TGTGCCAGCAGCCCACAAGCCGGGACTAGCTCCTACGAGCAGTACTTC
D gene: TRBD2
clone size: .
J gene: TRBJ2-7
V gene: TRBV4-2

CDR3 protein: CASSLEGDSNPWGYTF
CDR3 DNA: TGTGCCAGCAGCTTAGAAGGGGACTCAAACCCCTGGGGCTACACCTTC
D gene: .
clone size: .
J gene: TRBJ1-2
V gene: TRBV5-4

CDR3 protein: CASRVGSTDTQYF
CDR3 DNA: TGCGCCAGCAGGGTGGGGAGTACAGATACGCAGTATTTT
D gene: .
clone size: .
J gene: TRBJ2-3
V gene: TRBV5-1

CDR3 protein: CASSYSTGTDYEKLFF
CDR3 DNA: TGTGCCAGCAGTTACTCGACAGGGACAGATTATGAAAAACTGTTTTTT
D gene: TRBD1
clone size: .
J gene: TRBJ1-4
V gene: TRBV6-6

CDR3 protein: CASSVSGLGHQPQHF
CDR3 DNA: TGTGCCAGCAGCGTGAGCGGGTTGGGGCATCAGCCCCAGCATTTT
D gene: .
clone size: .
J gene: TRBJ1-5
V gene: TRBV9

CDR3 protein: CASSVGVKNVGHLRGYTF
CDR3 DNA: TGTGCCAGCAGCGTAGGAGTAAAGAACGTGGGACATCTGAGGGGCTACACCTTC
D gene: .
clone size: .
J gene: TRBJ1-2
V gene: TRBV9

CDR3 protein: CASSLTSGSYEQYF
CDR3 DNA: TGCGCCAGCAGCTTGACTAGCGGGAGCTACGAGCAGTACTTC
D gene: TRBD2
clone size: .
J gene: TRBJ2-7
V gene: TRBV5-1

CDR3 protein: CASSLAPIGTGVNQPQHF
CDR3 DNA: TGTGCCAGCAGCTTAGCACCCATCGGGACAGGGGTTAATCAGCCCCAGCATTTT
D gene: TRBD1
clone size: .
J gene: TRBJ1-5
V gene: TRBV7-9

CDR3 protein: CASSILITPTGELFF
CDR3 DNA: TGTGCCAGCAGCATCCTAATAACTCCCACCGGGGAGCTGTTTTTT
D gene: .
clone size: .
J gene: TRBJ2-2
V gene: TRBV21-1

CDR3 protein: CASSRDSNEKLFF
CDR3 DNA: TGTGCCAGCAGTCGGGACAGCAATGAAAAACTGTTTTTT
D gene: TRBD1
clone size: .
J gene: TRBJ1-4
V gene: TRBV6-1

CDR3 protein: CASSLLDGWSEAFF
CDR3 DNA: TGTGCCAGCAGCTTACTGGACGGCTGGTCAGAAGCTTTCTTT
D gene: .
clone size: medium-sized
J gene: TRBJ1-1
V gene: TRBV7-9

CDR3 protein: CSTGVHTRNTEAFF
CDR3 DNA: TGCAGCACGGGAGTCCATACGAGGAACACTGAAGCTTTCTTT
D gene: .
clone size: few
J gene: TRBJ1-1
V gene: TRBV29-1

CDR3 protein: CASSERDPTDTQYF
CDR3 DNA: TGTGCCAGTAGTGAGAGGGACCCCACAGATACGCAGTATTTT
D gene: .
clone size: .
J gene: TRBJ2-3
V gene: TRBV19

CDR3 protein: CASSSQNGLDARRGYTF
CDR3 DNA: TGTGCCAGCAGCTCCCAGAACGGCCTAGACGCCCGCAGGGGCTACACCTTC
D gene: .
clone size: .
J gene: TRBJ1-2
V gene: TRBV7-3

CDR3 protein: CASSPQPNTEAFF
CDR3 DNA: TGTGCCAGCTCGCCACAACCTAACACTGAAGCTTTCTTT
D gene: .
clone size: .
J gene: TRBJ1-1
V gene: TRBV18

CDR3 protein: CASSPGVTEAFF
CDR3 DNA: TGTGCCAGCTCACCGGGGGTCACTGAAGCTTTCTTT
D gene: .
clone size: .
J gene: TRBJ1-1
V gene: TRBV18

CDR3 protein: CASSPNLTPYGYTF
CDR3 DNA: TGTGCCAGCAGCCCAAACTTGACCCCCTATGGCTACACCTTC
D gene: .
clone size: .
J gene: TRBJ1-2
V gene: TRBV9

CDR3 protein: CASSVFGSGYTF
CDR3 DNA: TGTGCCAGCAGCGTATTCGGGAGCGGCTACACCTTC
D gene: .
clone size: .
J gene: TRBJ1-2
V gene: TRBV9

CDR3 protein: CASSITWSTDTQYF
CDR3 DNA: TGTGCCAGTAGTATTACTTGGAGCACAGATACGCAGTATTTT
D gene: .
clone size: .
J gene: TRBJ2-3
V gene: TRBV19

CDR3 protein: CASSLKGRTDTQYF
CDR3 DNA: TGTGCCAGCAGCCTGAAGGGCCGCACAGATACGCAGTATTTT
D gene: .
clone size: .
J gene: TRBJ2-3
V gene: TRBV7-9

CDR3 protein: CAISAEGVRNEQYF
CDR3 DNA: TGTGCCATCAGTGCCGAGGGCGTGAGGAACGAGCAGTACTTC
D gene: .
clone size: .
J gene: TRBJ2-7
V gene: TRBV10-3

CDR3 protein: CASRGSGQTYEQYF
CDR3 DNA: TGTGCCAGCAGAGGTTCGGGACAGACCTACGAGCAGTACTTC
D gene: TRBD1
clone size: .
J gene: TRBJ2-7
V gene: TRBV28